This TCR beta chain was sequenced for a study of spatial heterogeneity in lung cancer. Overall study findings and caveats: Tracking of tumor mutation counts was seen in expanded intratumoral alpha and beta TCR counts.

The time point was: sample taken at primary tumor resection. This clonotype was counted at least ten times. Its specificity is unknown. The CDR3 is made up of 11 amino acids. The V end lost 2 bases, the J end lost 7 bases, and 6 bases lay between the germline ends. Germline lookup yields CDR1 ENHRY and CDR2 SYGVKD. TCRdb ran MiXCR on the 5' RACE reads and lists one entry per CDR3 protein. The sample lists about 13,000 distinct CDR3 sequences, 4.5% to 5.5% occurring once. Material: lung tumor tissue, obtained at surgery. V is TRBV10-3 and J is TRBJ2-7; D is unclear. The TCR comes from a male donor with early-stage non-small cell lung cancer. The CDR3 DNA reads TGTGCCATCAGTGAGACCGAAGAGCAGTACTTC. Protein product: CAISETEEQYF.